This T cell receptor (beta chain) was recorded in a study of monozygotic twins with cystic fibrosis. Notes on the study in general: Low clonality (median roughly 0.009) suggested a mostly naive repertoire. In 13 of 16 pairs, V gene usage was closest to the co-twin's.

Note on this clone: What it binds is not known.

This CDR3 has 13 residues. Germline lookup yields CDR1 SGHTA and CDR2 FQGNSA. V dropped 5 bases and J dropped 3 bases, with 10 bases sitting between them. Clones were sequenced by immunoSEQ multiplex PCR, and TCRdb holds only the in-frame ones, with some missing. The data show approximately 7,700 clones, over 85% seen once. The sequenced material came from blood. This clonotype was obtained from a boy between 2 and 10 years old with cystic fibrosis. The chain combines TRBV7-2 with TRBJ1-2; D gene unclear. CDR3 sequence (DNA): TGTGCCAGCAGCCCCGGCGGGGACTATGGCTACACCTTC. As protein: CASSPGGDYGYTF.